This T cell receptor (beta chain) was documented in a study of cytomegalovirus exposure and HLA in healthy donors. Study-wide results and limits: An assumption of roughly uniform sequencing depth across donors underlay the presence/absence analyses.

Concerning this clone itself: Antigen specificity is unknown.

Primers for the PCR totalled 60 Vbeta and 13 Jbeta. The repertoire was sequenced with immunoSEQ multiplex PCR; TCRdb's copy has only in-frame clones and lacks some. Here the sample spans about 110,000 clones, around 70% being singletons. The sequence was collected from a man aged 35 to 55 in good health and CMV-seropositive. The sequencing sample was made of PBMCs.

CDR3 residues: CASSFGTPGEETQYF. CDR3 nucleotides: TGTGCCAGCAGCTTCGGGACCCCGGGGGAGGAGACCCAGTACTTC. V usage is TRBV5-8 and J usage is TRBJ2-5; D perhaps matches TRBD2 (6 bases). In germline, CDR1 is SGHTS, CDR2 YDEGEE. The CDR3 extends over 15 amino acids. Trimming removed 2 bases from V and 5 bases from J, with 16 bases in between. Together with reference TRBV5-8 and TRBJ2-5, the CDR3 gives the full variable domain: EAGVTQSPTHLIKTRGQQATLRCSPISGHTSVYWYQQALGLGLQFLLWYDEGEERNRGNFPPRFSGRQFPNYSSELNVNALELEDSALYLCASSFGTPGEETQYFGPGTRLLVL.